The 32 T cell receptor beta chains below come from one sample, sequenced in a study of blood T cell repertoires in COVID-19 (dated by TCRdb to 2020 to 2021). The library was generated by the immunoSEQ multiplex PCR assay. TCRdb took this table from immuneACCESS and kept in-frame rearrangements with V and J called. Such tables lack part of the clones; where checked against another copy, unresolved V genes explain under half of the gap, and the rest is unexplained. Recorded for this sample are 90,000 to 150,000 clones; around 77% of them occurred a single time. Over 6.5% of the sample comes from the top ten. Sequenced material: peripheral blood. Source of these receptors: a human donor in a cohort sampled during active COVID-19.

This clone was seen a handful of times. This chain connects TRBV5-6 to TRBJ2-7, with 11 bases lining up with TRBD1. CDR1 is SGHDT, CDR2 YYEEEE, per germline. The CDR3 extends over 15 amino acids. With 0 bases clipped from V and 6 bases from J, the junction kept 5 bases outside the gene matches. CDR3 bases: TGTGCCAGCAGCTTGGGAGTCGGGACAGGGGGCGAGCAGTACTTC. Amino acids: CASSLGVGTGGEQYF.

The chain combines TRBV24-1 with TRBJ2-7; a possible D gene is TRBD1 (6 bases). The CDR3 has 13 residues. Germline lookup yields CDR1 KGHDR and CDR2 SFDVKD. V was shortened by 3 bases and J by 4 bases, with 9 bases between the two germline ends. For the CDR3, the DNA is TGTGCCACCAGTGATGTGACAGGTTACGAGCAGTACTTC. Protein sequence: CATSDVTGYEQYF.

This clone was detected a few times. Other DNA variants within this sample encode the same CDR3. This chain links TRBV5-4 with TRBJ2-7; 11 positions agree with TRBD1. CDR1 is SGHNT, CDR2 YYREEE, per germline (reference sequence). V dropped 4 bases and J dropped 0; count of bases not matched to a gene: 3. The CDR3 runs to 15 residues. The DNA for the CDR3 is TGTGCCAGCAGCGGCGGACAGGGGGCCTCCTACGAGCAGTACTTC. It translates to CASSGGQGASYEQYF.

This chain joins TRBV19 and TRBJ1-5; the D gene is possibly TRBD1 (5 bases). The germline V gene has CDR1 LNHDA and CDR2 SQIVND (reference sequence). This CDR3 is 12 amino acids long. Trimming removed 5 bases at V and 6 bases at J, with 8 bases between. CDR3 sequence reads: CASSLGGQPQHF. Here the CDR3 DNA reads TGTGCCAGTAGTCTCGGGGGTCAGCCCCAGCATTTT. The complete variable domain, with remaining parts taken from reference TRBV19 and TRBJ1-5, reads DGGITQSPKYLFRKEGQNVTLSCEQNLNHDAMYWYRQDPGQGLRLIYYSQIVNDFQKGDIAEGYSVSREKKESFPLTVTSAQKNPTAFYLCASSLGGQPQHFGDGTRLSIL.

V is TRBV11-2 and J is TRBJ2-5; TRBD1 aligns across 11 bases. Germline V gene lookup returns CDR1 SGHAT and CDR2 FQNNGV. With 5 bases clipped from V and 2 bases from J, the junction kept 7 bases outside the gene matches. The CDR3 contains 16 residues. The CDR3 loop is CASSRRTGGVQETQYF. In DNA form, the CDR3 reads TGTGCCAGCAGCCGAAGGACAGGGGGCGTTCAAGAGACCCAGTACTTC. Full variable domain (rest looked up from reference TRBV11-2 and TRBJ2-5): EAGVAQSPRYKIIEKRQSVAFWCNPISGHATLYWYQQILGQGPKLLIQFQNNGVVDDSQLPKDRFSAERLKGVDSTLKIQPAKLEDSAVYLCASSRRTGGVQETQYFGPGTRLLVL.

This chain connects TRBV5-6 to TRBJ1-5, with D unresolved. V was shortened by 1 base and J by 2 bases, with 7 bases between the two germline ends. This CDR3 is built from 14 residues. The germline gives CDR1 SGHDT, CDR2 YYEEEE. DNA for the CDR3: TGTGCCAGCAGCTTGTGGGCAGGCAATCAGCCCCAGCATTTT. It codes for CASSLWAGNQPQHF. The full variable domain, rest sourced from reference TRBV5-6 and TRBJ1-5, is DAGVTQSPTHLIKTRGQQVTLRCSPKSGHDTVSWYQQALGQGPQFIFQYYEEEERQRGNFPDRFSGHQFPNYSSELNVNALLLGDSALYLCASSLWAGNQPQHFGDGTRLSIL.

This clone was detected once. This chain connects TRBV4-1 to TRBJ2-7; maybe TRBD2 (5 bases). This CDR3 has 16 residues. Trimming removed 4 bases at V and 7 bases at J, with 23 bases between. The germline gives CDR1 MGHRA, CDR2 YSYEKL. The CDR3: CASSRPGLSTGGEQYF. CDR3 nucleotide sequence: TGCGCCAGCAGCCGCCCTGGACTCTCGACCGGAGGAGAGCAGTACTTC.

The CDR3 loop reads CASRRTGNTEAFF. CDR3 DNA: TGTGCCAGCAGGAGGACAGGGAACACTGAAGCTTTCTTT. This rearrangement joins TRBV12-3 or TRBV12-4 to TRBJ1-1, with 7 bases aligning to TRBD1. The CDR3 is 13 amino acids. The junction had 2 bases not matched to a gene; V was cut back by 6 bases and J by 1 base.

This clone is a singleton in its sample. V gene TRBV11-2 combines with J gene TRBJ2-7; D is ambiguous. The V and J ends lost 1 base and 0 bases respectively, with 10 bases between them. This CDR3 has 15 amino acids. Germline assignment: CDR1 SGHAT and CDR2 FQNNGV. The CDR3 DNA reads TGTGCCAGCAGCTTAGCGGCACAGTACTCCTACGAGCAGTACTTC. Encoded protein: CASSLAAQYSYEQYF.

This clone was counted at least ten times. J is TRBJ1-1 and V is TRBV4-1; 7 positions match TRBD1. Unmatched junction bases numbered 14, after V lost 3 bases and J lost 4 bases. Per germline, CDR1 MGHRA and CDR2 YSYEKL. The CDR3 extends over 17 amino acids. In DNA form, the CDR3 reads TGCGCCAGCAGCCATACAATAGAGAGGGGGCTGAGCACTGAAGCTTTCTTT. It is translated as CASSHTIERGLSTEAFF.

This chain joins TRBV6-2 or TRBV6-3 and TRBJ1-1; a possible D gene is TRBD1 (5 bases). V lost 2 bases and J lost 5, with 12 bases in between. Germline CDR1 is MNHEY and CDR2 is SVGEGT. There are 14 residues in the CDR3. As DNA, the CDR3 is TGTGCCAGCAGTTACGTCGGGGCGGGAACTGAAGCTTTCTTT. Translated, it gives CASSYVGAGTEAFF.

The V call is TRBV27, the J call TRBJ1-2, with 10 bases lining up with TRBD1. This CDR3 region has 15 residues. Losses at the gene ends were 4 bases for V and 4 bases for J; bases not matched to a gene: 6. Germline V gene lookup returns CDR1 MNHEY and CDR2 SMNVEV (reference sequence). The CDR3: CASSYGQGESYGYTF. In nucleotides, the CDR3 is TGTGCCAGCAGTTACGGACAGGGGGAGAGCTATGGCTACACCTTC.

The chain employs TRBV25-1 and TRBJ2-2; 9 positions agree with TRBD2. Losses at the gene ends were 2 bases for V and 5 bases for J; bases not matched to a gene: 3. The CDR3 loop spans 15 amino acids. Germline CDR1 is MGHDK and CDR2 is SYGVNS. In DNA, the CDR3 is TGTGCCAGCAGTGAAACTAGCGGGCTTACCGGGGAGCTGTTTTTT. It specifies CASSETSGLTGELFF.

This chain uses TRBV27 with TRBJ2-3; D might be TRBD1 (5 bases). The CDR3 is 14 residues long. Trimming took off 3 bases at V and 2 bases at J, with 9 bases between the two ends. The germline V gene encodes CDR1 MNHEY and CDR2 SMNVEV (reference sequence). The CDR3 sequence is CASSFKTVTDTQYF. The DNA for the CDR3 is TGTGCCAGCAGTTTCAAGACAGTCACAGATACGCAGTATTTT.

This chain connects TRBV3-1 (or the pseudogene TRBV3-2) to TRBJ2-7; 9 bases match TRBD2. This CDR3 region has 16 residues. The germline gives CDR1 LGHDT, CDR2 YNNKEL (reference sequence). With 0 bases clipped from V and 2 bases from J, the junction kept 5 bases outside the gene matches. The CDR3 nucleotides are TGTGCCAGCAGCCAAGAAGAACTAGCGGGTACCTACGAGCAGTACTTC. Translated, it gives CASSQEELAGTYEQYF.

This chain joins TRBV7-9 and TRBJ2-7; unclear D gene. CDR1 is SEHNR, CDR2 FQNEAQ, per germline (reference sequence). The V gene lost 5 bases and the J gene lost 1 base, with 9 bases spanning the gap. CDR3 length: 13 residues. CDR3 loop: CASSPPGSYEQYF. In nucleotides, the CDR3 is TGTGCCAGCAGCCCGCCGGGTTCCTACGAGCAGTACTTC.

CDR3 protein: CASSPPRGRAREQFF. Here the CDR3 DNA reads TGTGCCAGCAGTCCCCCCCGCGGGAGGGCCAGAGAGCAGTTCTTC. This rearrangement joins TRBV6-6 to TRBJ2-1; TRBD2 aligns across 9 bases. The CDR3 is 15 amino acids. CDR1 MNHNY and CDR2 SVGAGI come from the germline V gene (reference sequence). Trimming cost V 5 bases and J 10 bases; bases outside gene matches: 12.

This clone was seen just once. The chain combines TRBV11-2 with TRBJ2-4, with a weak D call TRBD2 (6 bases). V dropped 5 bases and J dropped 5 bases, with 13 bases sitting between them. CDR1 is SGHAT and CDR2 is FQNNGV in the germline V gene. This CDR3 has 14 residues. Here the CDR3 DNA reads TGTGCCAGCAGCCCCGGGGAGGCGGAAAACATTCAGTACTTC. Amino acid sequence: CASSPGEAENIQYF. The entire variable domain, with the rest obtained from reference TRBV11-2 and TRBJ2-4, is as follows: EAGVAQSPRYKIIEKRQSVAFWCNPISGHATLYWYQQILGQGPKLLIQFQNNGVVDDSQLPKDRFSAERLKGVDSTLKIQPAKLEDSAVYLCASSPGEAENIQYFGAGTRLSVL.

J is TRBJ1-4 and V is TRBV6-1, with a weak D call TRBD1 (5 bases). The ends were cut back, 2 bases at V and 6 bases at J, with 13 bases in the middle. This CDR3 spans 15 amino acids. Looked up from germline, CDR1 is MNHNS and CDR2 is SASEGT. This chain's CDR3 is CASSESLGGDEKLFF. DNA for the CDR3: TGTGCCAGCAGTGAAAGCTTGGGGGGAGATGAAAAACTGTTTTTT.

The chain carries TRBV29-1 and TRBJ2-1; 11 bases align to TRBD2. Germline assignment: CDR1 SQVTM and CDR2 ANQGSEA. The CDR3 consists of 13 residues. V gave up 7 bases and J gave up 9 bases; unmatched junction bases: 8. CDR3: CSAGTSGSSEQFF. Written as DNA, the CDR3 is TGCAGCGCTGGGACTAGCGGAAGTTCTGAGCAGTTCTTC.

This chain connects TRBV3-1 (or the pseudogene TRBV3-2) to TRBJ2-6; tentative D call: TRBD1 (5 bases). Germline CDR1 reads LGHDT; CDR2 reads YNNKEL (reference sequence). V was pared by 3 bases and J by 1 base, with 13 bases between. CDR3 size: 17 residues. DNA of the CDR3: TGTGCCAGCAGCCATCGTACCAGGGTATCTGGGGCCAACGTCCTGACTTTC. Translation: CASSHRTRVSGANVLTF.

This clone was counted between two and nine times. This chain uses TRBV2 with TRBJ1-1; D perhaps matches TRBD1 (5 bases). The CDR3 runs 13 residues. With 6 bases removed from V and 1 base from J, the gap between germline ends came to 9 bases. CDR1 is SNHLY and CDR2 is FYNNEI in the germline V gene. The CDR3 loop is CASRSGQNTEAFF. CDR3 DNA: TGTGCCAGCAGGTCCGGACAGAACACTGAAGCTTTCTTT. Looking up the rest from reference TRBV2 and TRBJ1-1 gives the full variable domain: EPEVTQTPSHQVTQMGQEVILRCVPISNHLYFYWYRQILGQKVEFLVSFYNNEISEKSEIFDDQFSVERPDGSNFTLKIRSTKLEDSAMYFCASRSGQNTEAFFGQGTRLTVV.

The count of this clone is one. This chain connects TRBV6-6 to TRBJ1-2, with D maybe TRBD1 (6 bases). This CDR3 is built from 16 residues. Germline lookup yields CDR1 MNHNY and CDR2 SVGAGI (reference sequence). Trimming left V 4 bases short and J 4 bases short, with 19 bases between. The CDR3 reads CASSSRTGGGAYGYTF. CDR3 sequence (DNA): TGTGCCAGCAGTTCCCGGACTGGGGGGGGCGCCTATGGCTACACCTTC.

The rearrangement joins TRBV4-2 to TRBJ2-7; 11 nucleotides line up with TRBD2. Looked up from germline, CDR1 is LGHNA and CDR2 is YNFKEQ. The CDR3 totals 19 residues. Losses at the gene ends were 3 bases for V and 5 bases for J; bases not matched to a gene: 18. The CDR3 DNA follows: TGTGCCAGCAGCCAGGGACATCTGGGACTAGCGGACCCAGGGGACGAGCAGTACTTC. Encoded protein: CASSQGHLGLADPGDEQYF.

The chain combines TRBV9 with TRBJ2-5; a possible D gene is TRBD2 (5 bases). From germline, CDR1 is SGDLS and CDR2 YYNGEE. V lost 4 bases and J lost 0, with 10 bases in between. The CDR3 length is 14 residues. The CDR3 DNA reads TGTGCCAGCAGCTCCGTCGGGAACCAAGAGACCCAGTACTTC. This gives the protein CASSSVGNQETQYF.

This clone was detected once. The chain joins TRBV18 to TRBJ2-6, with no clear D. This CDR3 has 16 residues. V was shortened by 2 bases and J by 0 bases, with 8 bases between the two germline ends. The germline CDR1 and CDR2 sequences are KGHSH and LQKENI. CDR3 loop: CASSPAQNSGANVLTF. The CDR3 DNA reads TGTGCCAGCTCACCAGCACAAAACTCTGGGGCCAACGTCCTGACTTTC.

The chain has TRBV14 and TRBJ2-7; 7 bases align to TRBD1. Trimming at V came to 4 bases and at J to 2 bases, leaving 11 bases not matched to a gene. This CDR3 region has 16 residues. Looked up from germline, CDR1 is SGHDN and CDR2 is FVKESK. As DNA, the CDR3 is TGTGCCAGCAGCCGGGACAGCATGGTTACTCCCTACGAGCAGTACTTC. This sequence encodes CASSRDSMVTPYEQYF. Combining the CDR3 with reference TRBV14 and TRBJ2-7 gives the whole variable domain EAGVTQFPSHSVIEKGQTVTLRCDPISGHDNLYWYRRVMGKEIKFLLHFVKESKQDESGMPNNRFLAERTGGTYSTLKVQPAELEDSGVYFCASSRDSMVTPYEQYFGPGTRLTVT.

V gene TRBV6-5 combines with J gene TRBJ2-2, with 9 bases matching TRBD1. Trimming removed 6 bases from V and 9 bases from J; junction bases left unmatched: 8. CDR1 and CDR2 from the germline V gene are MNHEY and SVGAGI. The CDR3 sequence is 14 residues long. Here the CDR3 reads CASRQGASRRELFF. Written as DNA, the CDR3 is TGTGCCAGCAGACAGGGGGCTAGCCGAAGGGAGCTGTTTTTT.

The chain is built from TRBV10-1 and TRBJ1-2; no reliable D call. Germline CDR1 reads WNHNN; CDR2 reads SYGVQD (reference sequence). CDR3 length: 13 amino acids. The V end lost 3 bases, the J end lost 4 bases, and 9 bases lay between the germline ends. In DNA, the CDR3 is TGCGCCAGCAGTGATGGCATGTCCTATGGCTACACCTTC. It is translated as CASSDGMSYGYTF.

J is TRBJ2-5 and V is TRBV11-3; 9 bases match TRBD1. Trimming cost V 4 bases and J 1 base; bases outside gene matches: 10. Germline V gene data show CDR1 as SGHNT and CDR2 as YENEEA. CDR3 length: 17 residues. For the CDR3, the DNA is TGTGCCAGCAGCTCAGACTCCGGACAGGGGACCCAAGAGACCCAGTACTTC. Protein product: CASSSDSGQGTQETQYF.

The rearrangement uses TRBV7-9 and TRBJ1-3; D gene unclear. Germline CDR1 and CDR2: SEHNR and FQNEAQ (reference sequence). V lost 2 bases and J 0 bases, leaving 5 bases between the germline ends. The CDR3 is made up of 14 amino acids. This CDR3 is CASSLTPSGNTIYF. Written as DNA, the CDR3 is TGTGCCAGCAGCTTAACACCCTCTGGAAACACCATATATTTT.

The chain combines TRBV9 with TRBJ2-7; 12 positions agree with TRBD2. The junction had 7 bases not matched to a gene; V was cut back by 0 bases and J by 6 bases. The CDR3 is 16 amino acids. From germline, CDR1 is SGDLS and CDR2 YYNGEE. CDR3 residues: CASSVGSSGGASEQYF. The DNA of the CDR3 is TGTGCCAGCAGCGTAGGGTCTAGCGGGGGGGCCAGCGAGCAGTACTTC.